This T cell receptor (beta chain) emerged from a study of blood T cell repertoires in COVID-19 (dated by TCRdb to the early 2020s). In terms of the full investigation: Samples covering the acute and convalescent phases of COVID-19 were provided by collaborators in the United States, Italy and Spain. The repertoires were released in a freely available public database intended as a resource for research on the immune response to SARS-CoV-2. Deeply sampled blood TCRbeta repertoires from subjects exposed to, actively infected with, or recovered from COVID-19 were included in the dataset. HLA class I and class II types, where available, came from metadata supplied by the sample provider rather than from assay-based typing. The samples were drawn from two sources: the first 160 participants of the ongoing ImmuneRACE study, and approximately 1,300 subjects contributed by 6 global collaborators. The prospective study material was composed of cDNA or gDNA derived from T cells, B-cell-depleted T cells, or PBMCs. A de-identified subject ID, COVID-19 status, age in years and sex were almost always included in the sample metadata.

In the germline V gene (reference sequence), CDR1 corresponds to LNHDA and CDR2 to SQIVND. V is reduced by 5 bases and J by 0 bases, leaving a spacing of 13 bases between them. The CDR3 holds 16 amino acids from the cysteine to the phenylalanine. CDR3 DNA is the only sequence kept; it has 48 bases, read in frame from the first base. TCRbeta CDR3 regions were amplified from genomic DNA by means of the immunoSEQ Assay, a bias-controlled multiplex PCR. Regarding the original processing steps: Nucleated cell counts per sample were estimated from amplification of reference gene primers within the assay. Sequence reads were collapsed and filtered to measure the absolute abundance of every unique TCRbeta CDR3 rearrangement. Productive Simpson clonality was computed per sample as the square root of Simpson's diversity index over productive rearrangements. Entries here come from immuneACCESS through TCRdb and include only in-frame sequences with V and J called. Some clones fail to appear in such tables; in the studies checked, an unresolved V gene covers under half of the shortfall, and the cause of the remainder is unknown. V, J and clone size are those of that table, while D and trimming were read from the DNA. The sample profile shows 250,000 or so clones; roughly 88% of them were found once. The ten largest clones take up about 2.9% of the sample.

With regard to this clone: It has no known antigen specificity. No quality values exist for individual bases; no much larger clone is one base distant.

The paper's findings and limits, for the study overall: The amount of clinical and demographic metadata varied by source and participant and was provided uncurated.

Participants in the prospective study were aged roughly 18 to 95 years, lived in about two dozen United States geographic areas, and enrolled through a virtual design. To assign participants to cohorts, the prospective study relied on clinical history that participants themselves reported in a screening survey and a study questionnaire. A participant counted as exposed if, within 2 weeks of entering the study, that participant had been in contact with someone who had a PCR-confirmed or clinician-diagnosed COVID-19 case. Mobile phlebotomists in the prospective study collected whole blood, serum and a nasopharyngeal or oropharyngeal swab from every participant. Participants in the prospective study had the option to provide additional blood draws and questionnaires over an approximately 2-month period. Before DNA extraction, prospective study blood samples were shipped either frozen or at room temperature.

The chain joins TRBV19 to TRBJ2-2, with the D gene too uncertain to name. This sequence originates from a woman in her forties who had been exposed to COVID-19. Sequenced input: PBMCs or T cells enriched from blood (not recorded which). Here the CDR3 is given as CASSSPGWTNTGELFF. The bases are TGTGCCAGTAGTTCCCCAGGATGGACGAACACCGGGGAGCTGTTTTTT.